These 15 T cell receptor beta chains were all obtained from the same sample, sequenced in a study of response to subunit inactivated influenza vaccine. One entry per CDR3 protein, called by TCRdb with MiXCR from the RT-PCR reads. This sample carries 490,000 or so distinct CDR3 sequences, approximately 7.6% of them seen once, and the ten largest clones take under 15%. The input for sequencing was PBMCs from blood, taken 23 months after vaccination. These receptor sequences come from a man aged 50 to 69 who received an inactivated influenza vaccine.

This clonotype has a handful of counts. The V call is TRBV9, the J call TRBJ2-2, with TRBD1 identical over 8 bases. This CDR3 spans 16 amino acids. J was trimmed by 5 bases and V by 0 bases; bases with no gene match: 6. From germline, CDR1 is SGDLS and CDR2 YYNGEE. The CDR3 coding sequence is TGTGCCAGCAGCGTAGTCGGCTACAGGGGGACCGGGGAGCTGTTTTTT. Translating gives CASSVVGYRGTGELFF. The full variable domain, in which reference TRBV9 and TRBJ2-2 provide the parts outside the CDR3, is DSGVTQTPKHLITATGQRVTLRCSPRSGDLSVYWYQQSLDQGLQFLIQYYNGEERAKGNILERFSAQQFPDLHSELNLSSLELGDSALYFCASSVVGYRGTGELFFGEGSRLTVL.

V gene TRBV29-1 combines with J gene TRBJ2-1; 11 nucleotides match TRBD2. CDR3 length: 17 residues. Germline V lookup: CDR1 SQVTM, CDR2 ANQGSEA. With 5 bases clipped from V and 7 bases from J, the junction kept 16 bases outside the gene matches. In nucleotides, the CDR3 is TGCAGCGTTCAGTCCGGGACTAGCGGAAAAGGGTGGAATGAGCAGTTCTTC. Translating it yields CSVQSGTSGKGWNEQFF.

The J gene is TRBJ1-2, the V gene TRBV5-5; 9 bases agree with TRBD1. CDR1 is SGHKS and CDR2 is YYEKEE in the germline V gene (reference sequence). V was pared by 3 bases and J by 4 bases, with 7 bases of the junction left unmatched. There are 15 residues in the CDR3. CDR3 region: CASSSRTGVPYGYTF. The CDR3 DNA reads TGTGCCAGCAGCTCGCGGACAGGGGTGCCCTATGGCTACACCTTC.

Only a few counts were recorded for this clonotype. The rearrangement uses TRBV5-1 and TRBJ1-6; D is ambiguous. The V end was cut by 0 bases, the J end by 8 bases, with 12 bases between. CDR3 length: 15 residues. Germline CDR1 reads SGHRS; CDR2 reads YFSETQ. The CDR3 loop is CASSLDGEVDSPLHF. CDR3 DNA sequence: TGCGCCAGCAGCTTGGATGGGGAGGTGGATTCACCCCTCCACTTT. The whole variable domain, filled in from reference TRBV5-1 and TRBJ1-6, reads KAGVTQTPRYLIKTRGQQVTLSCSPISGHRSVSWYQQTPGQGLQFLFEYFSETQRNKGNFPGRFSGRQFSNSRSEMNVSTLELGDSALYLCASSLDGEVDSPLHFGNGTRLTVT.

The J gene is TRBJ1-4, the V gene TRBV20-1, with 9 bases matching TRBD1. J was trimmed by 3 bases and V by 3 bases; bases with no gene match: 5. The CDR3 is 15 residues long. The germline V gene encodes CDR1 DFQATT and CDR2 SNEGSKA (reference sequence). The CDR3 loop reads CSASGRTGANEKLFF. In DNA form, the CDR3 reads TGCAGTGCTAGCGGAAGGACAGGGGCTAATGAAAAACTGTTTTTT.

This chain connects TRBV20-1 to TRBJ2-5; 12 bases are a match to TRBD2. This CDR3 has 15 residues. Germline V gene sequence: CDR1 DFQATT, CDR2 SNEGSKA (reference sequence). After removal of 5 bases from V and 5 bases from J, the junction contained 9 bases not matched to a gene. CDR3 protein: CSAPRTSGVFETQYF. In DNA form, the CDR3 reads TGCAGTGCTCCCCGGACTAGCGGGGTATTTGAGACCCAGTACTTC.

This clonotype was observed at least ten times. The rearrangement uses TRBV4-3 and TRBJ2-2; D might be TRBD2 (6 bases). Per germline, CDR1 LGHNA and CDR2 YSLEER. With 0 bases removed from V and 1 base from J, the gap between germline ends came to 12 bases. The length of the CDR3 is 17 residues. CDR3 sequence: CASSQDRAGLNTGELFF. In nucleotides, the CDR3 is TGCGCCAGCAGCCAAGATAGGGCGGGGTTGAACACCGGGGAGCTGTTTTTT.

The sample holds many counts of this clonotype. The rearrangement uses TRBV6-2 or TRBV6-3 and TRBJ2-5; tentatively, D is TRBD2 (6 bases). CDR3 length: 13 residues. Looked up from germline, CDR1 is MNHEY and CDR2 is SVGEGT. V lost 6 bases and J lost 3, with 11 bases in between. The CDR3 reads CASRGTVKETQYF. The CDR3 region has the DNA TGTGCCAGCAGAGGGACTGTCAAAGAGACCCAGTACTTC.

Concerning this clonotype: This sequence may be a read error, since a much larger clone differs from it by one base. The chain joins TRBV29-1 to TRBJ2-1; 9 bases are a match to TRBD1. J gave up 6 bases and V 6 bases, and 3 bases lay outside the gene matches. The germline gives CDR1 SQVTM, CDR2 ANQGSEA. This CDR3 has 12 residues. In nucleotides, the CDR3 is TGCAGCGTCATGGACAGGGGCAATGAGCAGTTCTTC. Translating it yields CSVMDRGNEQFF.

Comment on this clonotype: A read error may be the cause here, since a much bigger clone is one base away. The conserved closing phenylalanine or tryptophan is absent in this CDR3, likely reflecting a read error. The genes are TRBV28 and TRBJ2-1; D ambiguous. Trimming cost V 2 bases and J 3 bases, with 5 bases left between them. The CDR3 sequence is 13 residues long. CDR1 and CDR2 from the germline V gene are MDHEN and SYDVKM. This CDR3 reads CASSLPNYNEQFY. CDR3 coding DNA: TGTGCCAGCAGTTTACCCAACTACAATGAGCAGTTCTAC.

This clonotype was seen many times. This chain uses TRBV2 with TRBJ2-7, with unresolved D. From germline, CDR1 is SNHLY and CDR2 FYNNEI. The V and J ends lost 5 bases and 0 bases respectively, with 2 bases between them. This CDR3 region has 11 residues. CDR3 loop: CASSNSYEQYF. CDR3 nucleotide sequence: TGTGCCAGCAGTAACTCCTACGAGCAGTACTTC.

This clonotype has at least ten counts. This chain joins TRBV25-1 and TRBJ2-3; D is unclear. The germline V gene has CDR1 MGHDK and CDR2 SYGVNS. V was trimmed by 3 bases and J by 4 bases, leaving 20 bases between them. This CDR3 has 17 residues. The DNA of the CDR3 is TGTGCCAGCAGTGACCCCTCCCCGGACGTACAGCCAGATACGCAGTATTTT. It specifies CASSDPSPDVQPDTQYF.

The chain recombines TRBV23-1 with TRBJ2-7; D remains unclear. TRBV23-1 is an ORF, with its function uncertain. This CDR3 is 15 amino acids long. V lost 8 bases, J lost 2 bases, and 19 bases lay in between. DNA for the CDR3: TGCGCCAGCGTCTGGTTTTCGGGTCGCACCTACGAGCAGTACTTC. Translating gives CASVWFSGRTYEQYF.

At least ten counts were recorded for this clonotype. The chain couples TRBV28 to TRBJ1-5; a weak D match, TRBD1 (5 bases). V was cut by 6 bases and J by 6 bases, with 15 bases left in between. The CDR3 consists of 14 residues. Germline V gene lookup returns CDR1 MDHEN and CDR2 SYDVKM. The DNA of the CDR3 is TGTGCCAGCAGCCGCGGACATTCGGGTCAGCCCCAGCATTTT. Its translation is CASSRGHSGQPQHF.

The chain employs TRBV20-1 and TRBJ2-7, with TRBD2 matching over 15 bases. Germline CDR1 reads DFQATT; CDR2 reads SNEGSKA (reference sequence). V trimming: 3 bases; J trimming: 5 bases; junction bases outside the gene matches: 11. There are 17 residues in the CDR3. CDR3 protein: CSARATRTSGRADEQYF. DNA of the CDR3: TGCAGTGCTAGGGCTACAAGGACTAGCGGGAGGGCGGACGAGCAGTACTTC.